This TCR beta chain appears in the sequencing data of a study of blood T cell repertoires in COVID-19. Profiled with immunoSEQ multiplex PCR; TCRdb holds only in-frame clones, not every one. The sample has 45,000 to 55,000 clones; approximately 78% are singletons. Germline CDR1 KGHSH, CDR2 LQKENI. Trimming pared 2 bases from V and 3 bases from J, leaving 13 bases between. The CDR3 has 15 amino acids. Sequenced sample: PBMCs or T cells enriched from blood (not recorded which). This TCR was recovered from a woman aged 45-60 years with acute COVID-19. The J gene is TRBJ1-2, the V gene TRBV18; D remains unclear. CDR3: CASSPRDKVDYGYTF. The CDR3 DNA reads as TGTGCCAGCTCACCAAGAGACAAGGTGGACTATGGCTACACCTTC.